The clone carrying this TCR beta chain was recorded many times. Antigen: not known. The data were obtained in a study of T-cell reconstitution after alpha-beta-depleted transplantation in children. General study findings and limits: Diversity and T-cell counts at one year after transplant derived mostly from new T cells.

The TCRbeta library incorporated unique molecular identifiers. TCRdb reanalysed the PCR reads using MiXCR and keeps one entry per CDR3 protein. The sample consists of tens of thousands of distinct CDR3 sequences, roughly 5% of them appearing once. The CDR3 contains 15 residues. Germline trimming cut 5 bases from V and 5 bases from J; bases unmatched to any gene: 5. The TCR originated in a boy younger than two who had a stem cell transplant for acute myeloid leukemia, so the T cells may come from the graft donor. This sample comprised PBMCs, mostly from graft donor cells, obtained 180 days after TCRalphabeta/CD19-depleted stem cell transplant. The genes are TRBV12-3 or TRBV12-4 and TRBJ2-2; TRBD1 matches at 10 bases. CDR3 DNA sequence: TGTGCCAGCAGTGGGGGACAGGGGTGGACCGGGGAGCTGTTTTTT. The encoded protein is CASSGGQGWTGELFF.